This is a list of T cell receptor beta chains from one sample in a study of T cell repertoires in aging, cancer and after chemotherapy. TCRdb re-derived calls from the multiplex PCR reads in MiXCR, one entry per CDR3 protein. The table has 740 or so distinct CDR3 sequences, about 21% seen once. Specimen: blood. Receptors originate from a human donor with a blood cancer. The CDR3 runs from the conserved cysteine through the conserved F or W. The order of the fields is CDR3 DNA, CDR3 protein, clone size, D gene, V gene, J gene. D genes are given only for firm matches. Part of the rows lack a size; the others show once, few, many or a class for expanded clones.

TGTGCCAGCAGCCTAGACGGGGCTAATCAGCCCCAGCATTTT	CASSLDGANQPQHF	few	-	TRBV28	TRBJ1-5
TGTGCCAGCAACCCAAGCGGGGATTACAATGAGCAGTTCTTC	CASNPSGDYNEQFF	-	TRBD2	TRBV13	TRBJ2-1
TGTGCCAGCAGCTTGAAACGAGGAGGGCTAAACGGGGAGCTGTTTTTT	CASSLKRGGLNGELFF	-	-	TRBV5-3	TRBJ2-2
TGTGCCAGCAGCTTCCGATACTGGGGGCCCCCCCAAGAGACCCAGTACTTC	CASSFRYWGPPQETQYF	-	-	TRBV7-2	TRBJ2-5
TGTGCCAGCAGCTCCCGGGACAGGGGGAACATTCAGTACTTC	CASSSRDRGNIQYF	large	TRBD1	TRBV13	TRBJ2-4
TGCGCCAGCAGCCCTCGGGACAGGGGGCCAAAAGAGGACACTGAAGCTTTCTTT	CASSPRDRGPKEDTEAFF	-	TRBD1	TRBV4-3	TRBJ1-1
TGTGCCAGCAGTTTGGGGACAGGGTGGAACTATGGCTACACCTTC	CASSLGTGWNYGYTF	-	TRBD1	TRBV28	TRBJ1-2
TGTGCCAGCTCACCCGGGACTAGCGGGACTTACAATGAGCAGTTCTTC	CASSPGTSGTYNEQFF	-	TRBD2	TRBV18	TRBJ2-1
TGTGCCAGCAGAAAAGGCCGGGGGAAAAGCACAGATACGCAGTATTTT	CASRKGRGKSTDTQYF	few	-	TRBV14	TRBJ2-3
TGTGCCAGCAGCTTTGATCCCCCGAGCTCCTACAATGAGCAGTTCTTC	CASSFDPPSSYNEQFF	medium-sized	-	TRBV7-6	TRBJ2-1
TGTGCCACCAGTGATTTGCGACAGGGGGCCTACGAGCAGTACTTC	CATSDLRQGAYEQYF	medium-sized	TRBD1	TRBV24-1	TRBJ2-7
TGCGCCAGCAGCCAATTACGCGGGAATGAGCAGTTCTTC	CASSQLRGNEQFF	medium-sized	-	TRBV4-3	TRBJ2-1
TGTGCCAGCAGTGAAGGAATAGCGGGACCCTACGAGCAGTACTTC	CASSEGIAGPYEQYF	large	TRBD2	TRBV6-1	TRBJ2-7
TGTGCCAGCAGTGACCCTAGAGATGGCTACACCCAGTACTTC	CASSDPRDGYTQYF	large	-	TRBV5-6	TRBJ2-5
TGTGCCAGCAGCTTGGAGCAGGGGGCCAGCAATGAGCAGTTCTTC	CASSLEQGASNEQFF	large	TRBD1	TRBV5-5	TRBJ2-1
TGCAGAGAGACTAGCGGGAGCTCCTACGAGCAGTACTTC	CRETSGSSYEQYF	once	TRBD2	TRBV29-1	TRBJ2-7
TGTGCCAGCAGCTTCAGTCTAGCGGGAGGGGTTGATACGCAGTATTTT	CASSFSLAGGVDTQYF	large	TRBD2	TRBV5-5	TRBJ2-3
TGTGCCAGCAGTGAAGGGCGGGGGGCAGGGAATTCACCCCTCCACTTT	CASSEGRGAGNSPLHF	large	-	TRBV6-1	TRBJ1-6
TGTGCCAGCAGCTTAATCCCGGCAGGGGGCGGCGTTGGCTACACCTTC	CASSLIPAGGGVGYTF	-	TRBD1	TRBV7-6	TRBJ1-2
TGCAGTGCTAGAGATGGGGGGGAGGGCCCCCAAGAGACCCAGTACTTC	CSARDGGEGPQETQYF	few	TRBD2	TRBV20-1	TRBJ2-5
TGTGCCAGTAGTCCGGGGACTAGCGCCTACAATGAGCAGTTCTTC	CASSPGTSAYNEQFF	hyperexpanded	TRBD2	TRBV19	TRBJ2-1
TGTGCCAGTAGTATATCGACTAGCGGGTACAATGAGCAGTTCTTC	CASSISTSGYNEQFF	large	TRBD2	TRBV19	TRBJ2-1
TGTGCCAGCACGGAAACTAGCGGGGTCACAGATACGCAGTATTTT	CASTETSGVTDTQYF	large	TRBD2	TRBV13	TRBJ2-3
TGTGCCAGCGCAACTAGCGGTCTGGTCCTCTACGAGCAGTACTTC	CASATSGLVLYEQYF	hyperexpanded	TRBD2	TRBV12-3/TRBV12-4	TRBJ2-7
TGCAGTGCTAGAAGTATCCCCGCCGAGACCCAGTACTTC	CSARSIPAETQYF	medium-sized	-	TRBV20-1	TRBJ2-5
TGTGCCAGCAGCTTAGCCAGAGATCAGCCCCAGCATTTT	CASSLARDQPQHF	-	-	TRBV11-2	TRBJ1-5
TGTGCCAGCAGCTCTCCCGGGTGGAACACTGAAGCTTTCTTT	CASSSPGWNTEAFF	-	-	TRBV11-2	TRBJ1-1
TGTGCCAGCAGCCTGACTGCGCGGGGCGCGGGCGGGGAGCTGTTTTTT	CASSLTARGAGGELFF	-	-	TRBV13	TRBJ2-2
TGTGCCAGCAGTTCGACTACAAGGCCCTACGAGCAGTACTTC	CASSSTTRPYEQYF	once	-	TRBV25-1	TRBJ2-7
TGTGCCAGCAGTTTGGGGCCCAACACTGAAGCTTTCTTT	CASSLGPNTEAFF	hyperexpanded	-	TRBV12-3/TRBV12-4	TRBJ1-1
TGTGCCAGTAGTATAGAAGCGGTCTCCTACAATGAGCAGTTCTTC	CASSIEAVSYNEQFF	large	-	TRBV19	TRBJ2-1